The 10 T cell receptor beta chains below come from one sample, sequenced in a study of tumor-infiltrating lymphocytes in primary liver carcinoma. Constant-region priming of 500 ng total RNA yielded TCR beta cDNA. TCR beta libraries came from three nested multiplex PCR rounds using slightly modified ARM-PCR. Investigators reported that the first two PCR rounds, at around 10 cycles each, used TRBV1-TRBV30 forward primers with a C-beta reverse primer. TCRdb reprocessed the multiplex PCR reads via MiXCR and lists one record per CDR3 protein. This table has fewer than 70,000 distinct CDR3 sequences, over 65% appearing once. The tissue used was unsorted bulk material of roughly 17-31 mg. RNA and DNA were co-extracted from it with the AllPrep DNA/RNA mini kit. Sequenced material: liver tumor tissue from sampling region 2. Subset here: tumor region T2, inferior pole. Every receptor here comes from a middle-aged man with primary liver carcinoma and hepatitis B virus infection.

Concerning this clonotype itself: This may be a read error: a much more frequent sequence differs by one nucleotide. V and J are TRBV6-1 and TRBJ2-7; a possible D gene is TRBD2 (5 bases). Trimming removed 6 bases at V and 12 bases at J, with 30 bases between. CDR1 and CDR2 (germline): MNHNS, SASEGT. The length of the CDR3 is 16 residues. The CDR3 spells CASRASVVGSSYGRYF. As DNA, the CDR3 is TGTGCCAGCAGGGCAAGTGTCGTAGGGAGCTCCTACGGGCGGTACTTC.

Concerning this clonotype: Lacking the conserved final phenylalanine or tryptophan, this CDR3 likely reflects a read error. The chain links TRBV6-5 to TRBJ2-5; 9 bases line up with TRBD1. Trimming removed 1 base from V and 1 base from J; junction bases left unmatched: 10. CDR1 and CDR2 from the germline V gene are MNHEY and SVGAGI. The CDR3 is 18 residues long. In DNA, the CDR3 is TGTGCCAGCAGTTACTTAACCGGGACAGGGTGGGTCCAAGAGACCCAGTACCTC. Protein sequence: CASSYLTGTGWVQETQYL.

J is TRBJ2-3 and V is TRBV29-1; tentatively, D is TRBD1 (8 bases). Trimming left V 6 bases short and J 0 bases short, with 13 bases between. Germline values: CDR1 SQVTM, CDR2 ANQGSEA. The CDR3 contains 14 residues. The CDR3 is CSVHRGGSTDTQYF. The CDR3 DNA reads as TGCAGCGTACACAGGGGGGGGAGCACAGATACGCAGTATTTT.

This clonotype showed up many times. The chain uses TRBV28 and TRBJ2-7; D call uncertain. Trimming left V 6 bases short and J 3 bases short, with 6 bases between. Germline lookup yields CDR1 MDHEN and CDR2 SYDVKM. The CDR3 has 11 residues. The CDR3 here is CASSRIYEQYF. The CDR3 coding sequence is TGTGCCAGCAGCAGGATCTACGAGCAGTACTTC.

This clonotype was seen many times. The V call is TRBV5-6, the J call TRBJ2-7; no definite D call. Germline lookup yields CDR1 SGHDT and CDR2 YYEEEE. CDR3 length equals 16 residues. V dropped 1 base and J dropped 1 base, with 15 bases sitting between them. The CDR3 bases are TGTGCCAGCAGCTTGAAAAGGGCTACGCAGTCCTACGAGCAGTACTTC. Protein: CASSLKRATQSYEQYF.

This rearrangement joins TRBV29-1 to TRBJ2-7; 7 nucleotides align to TRBD2. The trim removed 7 bases at V and 1 base at J, leaving 1 base unmatched. The CDR3 runs 11 residues. Germline assignment: CDR1 SQVTM and CDR2 ANQGSEA. The CDR3 bases are TGCAGCGCCGGGGGGTCCTACGAGCAGTACTTC. It encodes CSAGGSYEQYF.

The chain has TRBV11-2 and TRBJ2-7; 11 bases match TRBD2. The CDR3 is 20 residues long. The germline CDR1 and CDR2 sequences are SGHAT and FQNNGV. With 3 bases clipped from V and 2 bases from J, the junction kept 18 bases outside the gene matches. The CDR3 sequence: CASSLRDGRTSGLSAYEQYF. The CDR3 nucleotides read TGTGCCAGCAGCTTGAGGGATGGGAGGACTAGCGGGCTCAGCGCCTACGAGCAGTACTTC.

As for this clonotype: The CDR3 ends on some other residue instead of the conserved phenylalanine or tryptophan, so this is likely a read error. The V and J genes are TRBV6-2 or TRBV6-3 and TRBJ2-1; 8 nucleotides agree with TRBD1. Germline CDR1 and CDR2: MNHEY and SVGEGT. V shed 2 bases and J 6 bases; nucleotides not matched to a gene: 15. CDR3 length equals 18 residues. In DNA, the CDR3 is TGTGCCAGCAGTTACCGTTCATACGACAGGGGATCACTCAATGAGCAGTTCATC. Its translation: CASSYRSYDRGSLNEQFI.

Comment on this clonotype: A junction end diverges from the germline sequence, so it may reflect a read error. This chain uses TRBV29-1 with TRBJ2-3, with D perhaps TRBD1 (6 bases). The CDR3 sequence is 14 residues long. Per the germline V gene, CDR1 is SQVTM and CDR2 is ANQGSEA. This CDR3 is CSVGASRRPDTQYF. Written as DNA, the CDR3 is TGTAGCGTGGGGGCCAGCAGGAGGCCAGATACGCAGTATTTT.

The V gene is TRBV6-5, the J gene TRBJ2-7; D may correspond to TRBD1 or TRBD2 (6 bases each). The CDR3 extends over 15 amino acids. Trimming pared 5 bases from V and 3 bases from J, leaving 17 bases between. Germline assignment: CDR1 MNHEY and CDR2 SVGAGI. CDR3 loop: CASSDGTWGGYEQYF. The CDR3 bases are TGTGCCAGCAGTGACGGGACATGGGGAGGCTACGAGCAGTACTTC.